This TCR beta chain appears in the sequencing data of a study of read filtering for tumor transcriptome and immune sequencing. Study overall: Fewer than 10 patients were R-ISS I, more than 15 were R-ISS II, 7 were R-ISS III.

Germline V gives CDR1 DFQATT, CDR2 SNEGSKA (reference sequence). This CDR3 comprises 11 residues. The V gene lost 8 bases and the J gene lost 4 bases, with 11 bases spanning the gap. This clonotype was seen a handful of times. Its antigen is currently unknown. Study observations and caveats: Dropping single-read clonotypes raised IR-seq and RNA-seq shared-clonotype correlation.

This library used around 400 ng RNA and molecular barcoded adaptors spanning alpha/delta and beta/gamma chains. TCRdb fed the reads into MiXCR, producing one record per CDR3 protein. The table lists tens of thousands of distinct CDR3 sequences, around 21% of them singletons. The sequenced sample consisted of a population of CD138-negative cells sorted from bone marrow. The TCR comes from a donor at least 40 years old with multiple myeloma. The chain recombines TRBV20-1 with TRBJ2-5, with D maybe TRBD2 (7 bases). The chain's CDR3 is CSPRGGETQYF. The CDR3 DNA is TGCAGTCCGAGGGGGGGAGAGACCCAGTACTTC.